A single sample is the source of the 12 T cell receptor beta chains below, sequenced in a study of control samples from healthy donors and cancer patients. Method: immunoSEQ multiplex PCR; TCRdb's copy keeps in-frame clones and lacks some. The table records around 120,000 clones, around 87% of them present only once. Sequenced: blood. Receptor source: a man aged 55 to 70 in good health.

The chain is built from TRBV3-1 (or the pseudogene TRBV3-2) and TRBJ1-1; 9 bases agree with TRBD1. After removal of 3 bases from V and 2 bases from J, the junction contained 4 bases not matched to a gene. Germline CDR1 reads LGHDT; CDR2 reads YNNKEL (reference sequence). This CDR3 spans 15 amino acids. CDR3 sequence: CASSQAGQGNTEAFF. CDR3 coding DNA: TGTGCCAGCAGCCAGGCGGGACAGGGAAACACTGAAGCTTTCTTT.

The chain carries TRBV10-3 and TRBJ1-2, with a weak D call TRBD1 (5 bases). Germline V gene lookup returns CDR1 ENHRY and CDR2 SYGVKD. Trimming removed 7 bases at V and 0 bases at J, with 12 bases between. CDR3 length: 14 amino acids. The CDR3 coding sequence is TGTGCCATCAACGAAGGGGACCCTAACTATGGCTACACCTTC. Protein sequence: CAINEGDPNYGYTF.

A few counts support this clone. The chain combines TRBV28 with TRBJ2-1; no reliable D call. Germline V gene sequence: CDR1 MDHEN, CDR2 SYDVKM. The V end lost 2 bases, the J end lost 4 bases, and 9 bases lay between the germline ends. The CDR3 spans 14 residues. The DNA of the CDR3 is TGTGCCAGCAGTTTAGAAAACCGATACAATGAGCAGTTCTTC. It is translated as CASSLENRYNEQFF. The full variable domain, with the rest looked up from reference TRBV28 and TRBJ2-1, is DVKVTQSSRYLVKRTGEKVFLECVQDMDHENMFWYRQDPGLGLRLIYFSYDVKMKEKGDIPEGYSVSREKKERFSLILESASTNQTSMYLCASSLENRYNEQFFGPGTRLTVL.

The chain joins TRBV5-1 to TRBJ2-3, with D tentatively TRBD1 (5 bases). Trimming stripped 1 base from V and 0 bases from J, with 9 bases between. CDR1 and CDR2 from the germline V gene are SGHRS and YFSETQ. This CDR3 is 15 amino acids long. As DNA, the CDR3 is TGCGCCAGCAGCTTGACAGGAGATAGCACAGATACGCAGTATTTT. It codes for CASSLTGDSTDTQYF.

J is TRBJ1-2 and V is TRBV28; 7 bases are a match to TRBD1. The germline V gene encodes CDR1 MDHEN and CDR2 SYDVKM. The length of the CDR3 is 14 residues. J lost 8 bases, V lost 5 bases, and 11 bases had no gene match. The CDR3 DNA sequence: TGTGCCAGCAGTGCTATGACAGGGAATGGCGGCTACACCTTC. It encodes CASSAMTGNGGYTF.

This clone was observed once. Additional DNA sequences in this sample encode the identical CDR3. The CDR3 spells CASSLAENTEAFF. The CDR3 DNA is TGTGCCAGCAGCTTGGCGGAGAACACTGAAGCTTTCTTT. V is TRBV7-3 and J is TRBJ1-1; D call uncertain. The CDR3 totals 13 residues. The germline gives CDR1 SGHTA, CDR2 FQGTGA. V lost 3 bases and J lost 1, with 6 bases in between. The variable domain in full, with the rest retrieved from reference TRBV7-3 and TRBJ1-1, is GAGVSQTPSNKVTEKGKYVELRCDPISGHTALYWYRQSLGQGPEFLIYFQGTGAADDSGLPNDRFFAVRPEGSVSTLKIQRTERGDSAVYLCASSLAENTEAFFGQGTRLTVV.

The CDR3 sequence: CASSPWGSNTGELFF. DNA for the CDR3: TGTGCCAGCAGTCCGTGGGGATCGAACACCGGGGAGCTGTTTTTT. The V gene is TRBV5-4, the J gene TRBJ2-2; D remains ambiguous. This CDR3 is built from 15 residues. V lost 5 bases to trimming and J lost 0 bases, with 11 bases between them. Germline V CDR1 and CDR2: SGHNT, YYREEE (reference sequence).

The chain recombines TRBV19 with TRBJ1-2, with D tentatively TRBD1 (5 bases). There are 12 residues in the CDR3. Looked up from germline, CDR1 is LNHDA and CDR2 is SQIVND (reference sequence). V lost 6 bases and J 6 bases, leaving 11 bases between the germline ends. CDR3 protein: CASSGTVNGYTF. The CDR3 nucleotides are TGTGCCAGTAGCGGGACCGTTAATGGCTACACCTTC.

The chain recombines TRBV7-9 with TRBJ2-3; 8 bases fit TRBD1. Trimming at V came to 3 bases and at J to 6 bases, leaving 5 bases not matched to a gene. Germline V gene sequence: CDR1 SEHNR, CDR2 FQNEAQ (reference sequence). CDR3 length: 14 residues. The CDR3 here is CASSFGQGRDTQYF. The CDR3, as DNA: TGTGCCAGCAGCTTCGGACAGGGTCGGGATACGCAGTATTTT.

This clone has a single count. This rearrangement joins TRBV28 to TRBJ2-7, with 9 nucleotides matching TRBD1. Losses at the gene ends were 3 bases for V and 3 bases for J; bases not matched to a gene: 3. Germline values: CDR1 MDHEN, CDR2 SYDVKM. The CDR3 has 14 amino acids. The chain's CDR3 is CASSFPDRGYEQYF. In nucleotides, the CDR3 is TGTGCCAGCAGTTTCCCGGACAGGGGCTACGAGCAGTACTTC.

This chain links TRBV6-5 with TRBJ1-4, with a possible D match to TRBD1 (6 bases). CDR1 and CDR2 (germline): MNHEY, SVGAGI. Trimming left V 2 bases short and J 8 bases short, with 18 bases between. The CDR3 has 16 residues. The CDR3 bases are TGTGCCAGCAGTTACACAGGGACCGAGGGACGGGAAAAACTGTTTTTT. It yields the protein CASSYTGTEGREKLFF.

V usage is TRBV19 and J usage is TRBJ1-1; 7 bases agree with TRBD1. In germline, CDR1 is LNHDA, CDR2 SQIVND (reference sequence). V dropped 2 bases and J dropped 5; count of bases not matched to a gene: 5. The CDR3 runs 14 residues. The CDR3 DNA is TGTGCCAGTAGTATACAGGGGGTGAGGACTGAAGCTTTCTTT. The encoded protein is CASSIQGVRTEAFF.